Detailed here is one T cell receptor beta chain. These data are taken from a study of blood T cell repertoires in COVID-19. Across the study: COVID-19 samples from acute and convalescent phases originated in the United States, Italy and Spain.

Sequencing used immunoSEQ multiplex PCR; TCRdb keeps in-frame clones, though not all of them. The sample lists around 180,000 clones, more than 70% occurring once. The CDR3 covers 15 residues. Germline CDR1 is SGHAT and CDR2 is FQNNGV. Trimming cost V 5 bases and J 0 bases; bases outside gene matches: 7. J is TRBJ2-7 and V is TRBV11-2; 7 positions agree with TRBD1. The sample comprised peripheral blood. This TCR derives from a middle-aged man with active or convalescent COVID-19. CDR3 loop: CASSRDSFFSYEQYF. The CDR3 DNA is TGTGCCAGCAGCCGGGACAGCTTTTTCTCCTACGAGCAGTACTTC.